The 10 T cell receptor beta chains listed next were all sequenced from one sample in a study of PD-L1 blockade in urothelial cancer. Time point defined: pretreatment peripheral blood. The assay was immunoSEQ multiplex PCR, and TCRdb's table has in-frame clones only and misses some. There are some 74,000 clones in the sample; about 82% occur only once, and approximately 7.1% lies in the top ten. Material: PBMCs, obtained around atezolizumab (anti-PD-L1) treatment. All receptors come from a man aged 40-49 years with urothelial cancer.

The CDR3 region has the DNA TGTGCCAGCAGCAGTAGCGGGAGAGTCTCCGGGGAGCTGTTTTTT. Protein: CASSSSGRVSGELFF. The genes are TRBV5-4 and TRBJ2-2, with 9 bases fitting TRBD2. J was trimmed by 6 bases and V by 4 bases; bases with no gene match: 7. The germline CDR1 and CDR2 sequences are SGHNT and YYREEE (reference sequence). The CDR3 covers 15 residues.

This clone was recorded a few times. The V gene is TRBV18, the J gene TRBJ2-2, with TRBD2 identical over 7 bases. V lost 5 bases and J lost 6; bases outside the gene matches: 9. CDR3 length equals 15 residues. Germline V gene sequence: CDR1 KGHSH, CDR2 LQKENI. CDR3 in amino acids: CASSGRTRDAGELFF. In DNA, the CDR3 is TGTGCCAGCTCAGGTCGGACTAGGGACGCCGGGGAGCTGTTTTTT.

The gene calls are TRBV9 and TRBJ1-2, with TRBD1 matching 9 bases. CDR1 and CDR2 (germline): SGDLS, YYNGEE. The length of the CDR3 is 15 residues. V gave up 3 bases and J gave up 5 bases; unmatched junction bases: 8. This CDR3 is CASSGGQGGWYGYTF. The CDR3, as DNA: TGTGCCAGCAGCGGGGGACAGGGAGGATGGTATGGCTACACCTTC.

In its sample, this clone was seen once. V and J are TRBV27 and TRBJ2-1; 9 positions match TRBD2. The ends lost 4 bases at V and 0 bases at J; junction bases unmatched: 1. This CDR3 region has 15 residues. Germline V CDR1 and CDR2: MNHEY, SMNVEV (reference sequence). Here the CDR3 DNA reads TGTGCCAGCAGTTATAGCGGGAGCTCCTACAATGAGCAGTTCTTC. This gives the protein CASSYSGSSYNEQFF.

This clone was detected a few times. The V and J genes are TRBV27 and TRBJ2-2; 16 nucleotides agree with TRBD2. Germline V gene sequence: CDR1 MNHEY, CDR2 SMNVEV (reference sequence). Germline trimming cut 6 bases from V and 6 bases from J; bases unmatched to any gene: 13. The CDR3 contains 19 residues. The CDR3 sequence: CASRAPGLAGGVMPGELFF. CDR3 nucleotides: TGTGCCAGCAGGGCCCCGGGACTAGCGGGAGGGGTTATGCCCGGGGAGCTGTTTTTT.

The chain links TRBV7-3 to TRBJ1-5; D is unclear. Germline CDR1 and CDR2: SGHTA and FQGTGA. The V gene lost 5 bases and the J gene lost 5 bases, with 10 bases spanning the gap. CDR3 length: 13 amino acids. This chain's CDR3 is CASSIKPDQPQHF. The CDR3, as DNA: TGTGCCAGCAGCATAAAGCCCGATCAGCCCCAGCATTTT.

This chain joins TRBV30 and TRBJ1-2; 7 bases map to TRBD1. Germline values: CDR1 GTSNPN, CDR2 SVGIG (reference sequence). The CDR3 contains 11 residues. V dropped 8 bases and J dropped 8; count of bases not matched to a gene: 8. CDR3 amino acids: CALKGAVGYTF. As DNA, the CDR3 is TGTGCCCTTAAGGGGGCAGTAGGCTACACCTTC. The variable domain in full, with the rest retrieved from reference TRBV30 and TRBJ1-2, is SQTIHQWPATLVQPVGSPLSLECTVEGTSNPNLYWYRQAAGRGLQLLFYSVGIGQISSEVPQNLSASRPQDRQFILSSKKLLLSDSGFYLCALKGAVGYTFGSGTRLTVV.

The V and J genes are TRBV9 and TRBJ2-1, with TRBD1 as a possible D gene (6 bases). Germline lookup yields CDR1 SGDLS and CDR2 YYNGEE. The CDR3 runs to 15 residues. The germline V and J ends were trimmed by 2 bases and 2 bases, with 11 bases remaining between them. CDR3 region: CASSVGQGPYNEQFF. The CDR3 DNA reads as TGTGCCAGCAGCGTTGGGCAGGGGCCCTACAATGAGCAGTTCTTC.

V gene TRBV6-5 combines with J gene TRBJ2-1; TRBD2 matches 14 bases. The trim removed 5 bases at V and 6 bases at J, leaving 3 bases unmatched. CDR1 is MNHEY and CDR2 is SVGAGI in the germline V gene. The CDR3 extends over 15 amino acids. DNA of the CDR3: TGTGCCAGCAGTACCGGACTAGCGGGAGGCAATGAGCAGTTCTTC. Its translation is CASSTGLAGGNEQFF.

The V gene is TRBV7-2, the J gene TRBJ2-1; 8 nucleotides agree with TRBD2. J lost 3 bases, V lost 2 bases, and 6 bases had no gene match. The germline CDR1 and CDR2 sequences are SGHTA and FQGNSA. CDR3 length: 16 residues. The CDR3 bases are TGTGCCAGCAGCTTAAGTGGGACTAGTTTCTACAATGAGCAGTTCTTC. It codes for CASSLSGTSFYNEQFF.